These T cell receptor beta chains were read from a single sample in a study of neurological immune-mediated disorders. MiXCR was run by TCRdb on the 5' RACE reads, yielding one entry per CDR3 protein. The data contain fewer than 110,000 distinct CDR3 sequences, approximately 10% of them singletons. Sample: PBMCs. Receptors originate from a female donor with HTLV-1-associated myelopathy (HAM/TSP). CDR3s include the opening cysteine and the closing phenylalanine or tryptophan. A D gene is named only where the DNA matches it firmly. Clone size is not always given. Where it is, it says once, few, many or a class for expanded clones.

CDR3nt | CDR3aa | abundance | v_gene | d_gene | j_gene
TGCAGTGCTGGGGGAGGAGGGGGCACTGAAGCTTTCTTT | CSAGGGGGTEAFF | . | TRBV20-1 | . | TRBJ1-1
TGTGCCAACAGTTACGTGGGGGGTAAAACAGATACGCAGTATTTT | CANSYVGGKTDTQYF | . | TRBV6-6 | . | TRBJ2-3
TGTGCCAGCAGTCGTCGGGCGGGGGCGAGCACAGATACGCAGTATTTT | CASSRRAGASTDTQYF | few | TRBV27 | . | TRBJ2-3
TGTGCCAGCATCGCTTTAGGGACCTCCTACGAGCAGTACTTC | CASIALGTSYEQYF | many | TRBV2 | . | TRBJ2-7
TGCGCCAGCAGCACTCCAGGGGAGGGGGCCAAAAACATTCAGTACTTC | CASSTPGEGAKNIQYF | many | TRBV5-1 | . | TRBJ2-4
TGTGCCAGCAGCCACCCCCGCTCGGACAGCGGAAACACCATATATTTT | CASSHPRSDSGNTIYF | . | TRBV12-3/TRBV12-4 | . | TRBJ1-3
TGCGCCAGCAGCTTGGGATACGACAGGGGTTCCTACGAGCAGTACTTC | CASSLGYDRGSYEQYF | many | TRBV5-1 | TRBD1 | TRBJ2-7
TGTGCCAGCAGGAGGACAGGGATGAACGAGCAGTACTTC | CASRRTGMNEQYF | many | TRBV27 | TRBD1 | TRBJ2-7
TGCGCCAGCAGCTTGAATCGTGGCAGTCAAGAGACCCAGTACTTC | CASSLNRGSQETQYF | . | TRBV5-1 | . | TRBJ2-5
TGTGCCAGCAGTCGTATCAGGAACACTGAAGCTTTCTTT | CASSRIRNTEAFF | few | TRBV12-3/TRBV12-4 | . | TRBJ1-1
TGTGCCAGCAGTTCGGGCAATGAGCAGTTCTTC | CASSSGNEQFF | many | TRBV28 | . | TRBJ2-1
TGTGCCAGCAGCTCGGACAGGGTTGGCTACACCTTC | CASSSDRVGYTF | many | TRBV7-9 | TRBD1 | TRBJ1-2
TGTGCCAGTAGTATAGGGGACAGGAACACCGGGGAGCTGTTTTTT | CASSIGDRNTGELFF | few | TRBV19 | TRBD1 | TRBJ2-2
TGTGCCAGCAGTTCAAACGACAGGGCCCAAGAGACCCAGTACTTC | CASSSNDRAQETQYF | many | TRBV27 | TRBD1 | TRBJ2-5
TGTGCCAGCAGCCCACCGGGTTACCCTCAAGAGACCCAGTACTTC | CASSPPGYPQETQYF | many | TRBV7-9 | . | TRBJ2-5
TGTGCCAGCAGAACAGGACTAGCGGCTAGCACAGATACGCAGTATTTT | CASRTGLAASTDTQYF | many | TRBV7-2 | TRBD2 | TRBJ2-3
TGTGCCAGTAAATCTCGTGCGGGGCTTTTCGTTGAGCAGTTCTTC | CASKSRAGLFVEQFF | few | TRBV19 | . | TRBJ2-1
TGTGCCAGCCAATCGAGCGGGGGGGCCACGGTGACAGATACGCAGTATTTT | CASQSSGGATVTDTQYF | many | TRBV6-5 | TRBD2 | TRBJ2-3
TGTGCCAGCAGCTTCAGACTAGCCGGCTACTACAATGAGCAGTTCTTC | CASSFRLAGYYNEQFF | many | TRBV5-6 | TRBD2 | TRBJ2-1
TGTGCCAGCAGCGGAGGTCCTGGGATGGGCACTGAAGCTTTCTTT | CASSGGPGMGTEAFF | . | TRBV7-9 | . | TRBJ1-1
TGTGCCAGCAGCCCCCTCCCAACCTACAATGAGCAGTTCTTC | CASSPLPTYNEQFF | once | TRBV7-2 | . | TRBJ2-1
TGCAGCGTCCGGGGGGCTAATGAGGAGACCCAGTACTTC | CSVRGANEETQYF | many | TRBV29-1 | . | TRBJ2-5
TGTGCCAGCAGAAGGACGGGCGAGCAGTTCTTC | CASRRTGEQFF | many | TRBV2 | . | TRBJ2-1
TGCAGTGCTAGTGGCCGAAAAACCGGGACCGGGGAGCTGTTTTTT | CSASGRKTGTGELFF | many | TRBV20-1 | . | TRBJ2-2
TGCGCCAGCAGCCAACAGGGGGCAGGGACTGAAGCTTTCTTT | CASSQQGAGTEAFF | many | TRBV5-1 | TRBD1 | TRBJ1-1
TGCAGTGCCATCCTTCCGGGACAGAAGAACACTGAAGCTTTCTTT | CSAILPGQKNTEAFF | many | TRBV20-1 | TRBD1 | TRBJ1-1
TGTGCCAGCAGAACAGACGGCCCCTATGGCTACACCTTC | CASRTDGPYGYTF | . | TRBV12-3/TRBV12-4 | . | TRBJ1-2
TGTGCCAGCAGCTTAGGAGCTTACGAGCAGTACTTC | CASSLGAYEQYF | many | TRBV7-9 | . | TRBJ2-7
TGCAGCGTTGAAATGGGCTACGAGCAGTACTTC | CSVEMGYEQYF | many | TRBV29-1 | . | TRBJ2-7
TGTGCCAGCAGCTTAGGGGGGGGAGGCTACGAGCAGTACTTC | CASSLGGGGYEQYF | many | TRBV7-2 | TRBD2 | TRBJ2-7
TGCAGTGCCCGAGGACAGCCAAATAACTATGGCTACACCTTC | CSARGQPNNYGYTF | many | TRBV20-1 | . | TRBJ1-2
TGTGCCAGCAGCTCCTACCGACTAGCGGGGGCCGGGAGGTGGGATACGCAGTATTTT | CASSSYRLAGAGRWDTQYF | many | TRBV7-8 | TRBD2 | TRBJ2-3
TGCGCCAGCAGCTTGGCCTTGGGAACCGGGGAGCTGTTTTTT | CASSLALGTGELFF | many | TRBV5-1 | . | TRBJ2-2
TGCAGTGCTAGTACGACAGGTCCCTCCGGTCAGCCCCAGCATTTT | CSASTTGPSGQPQHF | few | TRBV20-1 | . | TRBJ1-5
TGCGCCAGCAGCTTGGTTACTCAAGGGACCGAGCAGTACTTC | CASSLVTQGTEQYF | many | TRBV5-1 | . | TRBJ2-7
TGTGCCAGCAGCTTAGGGGAAATATATGGCTACACCTTC | CASSLGEIYGYTF | many | TRBV7-9 | . | TRBJ1-2
TGTGCCAGCAGCGCGGACAGGGGGCTCGCCGGGGAGCTGTTTTTT | CASSADRGLAGELFF | . | TRBV7-8 | TRBD1 | TRBJ2-2
TGTGCCAGCAGCTTCGAATCCCACGGGGGTTCACCCCTCCACTTT | CASSFESHGGSPLHF | many | TRBV7-9 | . | TRBJ1-6
TGTGCCAGCAGCGAGAAGTGGAGCGAAGAGACCCAGTACTTC | CASSEKWSEETQYF | few | TRBV7-8 | . | TRBJ2-5
TGTGCCAGCAGTTTAGGGCGAGGGGCCGGGGAGCTGTTTTTT | CASSLGRGAGELFF | many | TRBV12-3/TRBV12-4 | . | TRBJ2-2
TGCGCCAGCAGCCAGGACAATACATTACACTCCGCAGATACGCAGTATTTT | CASSQDNTLHSADTQYF | many | TRBV4-1 | . | TRBJ2-3
TGTGCCAGCATCAATTCCGGGACCGGGGAGCTGTTTTTT | CASINSGTGELFF | . | TRBV6-5 | . | TRBJ2-2
TGTGCCAGCAGGTCAACTCGGACAGGAGGAAACACCATATATTTT | CASRSTRTGGNTIYF | many | TRBV12-3/TRBV12-4 | TRBD1 | TRBJ1-3
TGTGCCAGCAGCTTCGGGACTAGCCTACAAGAGACCCAGTACTTC | CASSFGTSLQETQYF | few | TRBV5-8 | TRBD2 | TRBJ2-5
TGCGCCAGCAGAGCAGGACGGGTCAGCACAGATACGCAGTATTTT | CASRAGRVSTDTQYF | many | TRBV10-1 | . | TRBJ2-3
TGTGCCAGCAGCTTAGCGGGGCAAGGGGCCGGGGAGCTGTTTTTT | CASSLAGQGAGELFF | many | TRBV7-8 | . | TRBJ2-2
TGCGCCAGCAGCTTGGATGGGGGCCGAGAAAAACTGTTTTTT | CASSLDGGREKLFF | few | TRBV5-1 | . | TRBJ1-4
TGTGCCAGCAGTCCTCAGGTCTCGCCGGATACGCAGTATTTT | CASSPQVSPDTQYF | . | TRBV6-5 | . | TRBJ2-3
TGCAGTGCTAGCTTTACAGGGATGGTCGGCGGGGAGCTGTTTTTT | CSASFTGMVGGELFF | many | TRBV20-1 | . | TRBJ2-2
TGTGCCAGCCCCCCGGGGGCTAGGAGCACAGATACGCAGTATTTT | CASPPGARSTDTQYF | many | TRBV6-6 | . | TRBJ2-3
TGTGCCAGCAGCTTTTCAGCCGGGACAGGGGGAAACTATGAGCAGTTCTTC | CASSFSAGTGGNYEQFF | many | TRBV7-8 | TRBD1 | TRBJ2-1
TGCGCCAGCAGCTTGGATGGAGTTCAATCACCCCTCCACTTT | CASSLDGVQSPLHF | many | TRBV5-1 | . | TRBJ1-6